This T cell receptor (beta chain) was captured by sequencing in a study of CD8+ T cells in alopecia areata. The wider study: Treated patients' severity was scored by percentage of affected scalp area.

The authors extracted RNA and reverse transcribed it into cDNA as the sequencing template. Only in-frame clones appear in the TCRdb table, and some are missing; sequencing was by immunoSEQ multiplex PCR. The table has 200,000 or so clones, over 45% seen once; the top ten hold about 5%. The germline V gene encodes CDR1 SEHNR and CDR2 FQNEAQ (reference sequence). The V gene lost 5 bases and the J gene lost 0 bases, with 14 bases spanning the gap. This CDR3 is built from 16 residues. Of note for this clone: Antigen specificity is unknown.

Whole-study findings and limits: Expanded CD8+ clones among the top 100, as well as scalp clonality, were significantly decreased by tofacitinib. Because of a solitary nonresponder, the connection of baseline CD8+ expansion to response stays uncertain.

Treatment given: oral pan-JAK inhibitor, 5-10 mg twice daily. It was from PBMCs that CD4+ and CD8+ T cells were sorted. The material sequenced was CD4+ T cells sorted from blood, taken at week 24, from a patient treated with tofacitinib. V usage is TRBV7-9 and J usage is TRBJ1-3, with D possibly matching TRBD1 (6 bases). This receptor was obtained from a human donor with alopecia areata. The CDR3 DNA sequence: TGTGCCAGCAGCGCCCCAGGGGAGGACTCTGGAAACACCATATATTTT. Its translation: CASSAPGEDSGNTIYF. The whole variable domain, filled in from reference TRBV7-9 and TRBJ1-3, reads DTGVSQNPRHKITKRGQNVTFRCDPISEHNRLYWYRQTLGQGPEFLTYFQNEAQLEKSRLLSDRFSAERPKGSFSTLEIQRTEQGDSAMYLCASSAPGEDSGNTIYFGEGSWLTVV.